The clone carrying this TCR beta chain was counted only a few times. Its antigen is currently unknown. Germline assignment: CDR1 SGDLS and CDR2 YYNGEE. There are 15 residues in the CDR3. V lost 0 bases to trimming and J lost 1 base, with 9 bases between them. The record originates from a study of cytomegalovirus exposure and HLA in healthy donors. General observations from the study: Roughly even sequencing depth across donors was the assumption behind the presence/absence analyses. A link between a missense DCLRE1C variant and TCR beta V- and J-gene trimming emerged from a later analysis. Other equally common chains were less clonally expanded than HLA-associated TCR beta chains, a later analysis showed. The study put 150 or so TCR beta chains on its list as cytomegalovirus-associated.

Amplification used 60 Vbeta primers and 13 Jbeta primers. Clones were read by immunoSEQ multiplex PCR, and TCRdb kept only the in-frame ones, dropping some. The sample includes some 190,000 clones, approximately 73% seen only once; the top ten take 2% to 2.5%. Sequencing was performed on PBMCs. The J gene is TRBJ2-3, the V gene TRBV9; the D gene is possibly TRBD1 (6 bases). This sequence was found in a woman aged 30 to 39 in good health and CMV-seropositive. The CDR3 DNA sequence: TGTGCCAGCAGCGTAGGGGGGCCGGGCACAGATACGCAGTATTTT. It is translated as CASSVGGPGTDTQYF.